A single sample is the source of the 23 T cell receptor beta chains below, sequenced in a study of shared clonotypes between healthy human individuals. This table comes from immunoSEQ multiplex PCR, and its TCRdb copy is limited to in-frame clones, with some not included. The repertoire holds 2 million to 2.5 million clones, with approximately 96% as singletons. Source material: naive CD4+ T cells sorted from blood. Subset meaning: CD45RA+ positively selected. These receptors were obtained from a man in his late teens or twenties in good health.

The chain joins TRBV15 to TRBJ2-1, with D possibly TRBD2 on 6 matching bases. The V gene lost 0 bases and the J gene lost 8 bases, with 14 bases spanning the gap. The CDR3 contains 15 residues. CDR1 and CDR2 from the germline V gene are LNHNV and YYDKDF (reference sequence). The CDR3 loop is CATSRDLGGADEQFF. In DNA, the CDR3 is TGTGCCACCAGCAGAGATCTGGGCGGGGCGGATGAGCAGTTCTTC.

V usage is TRBV10-1 and J usage is TRBJ2-7; D is perhaps TRBD1 (5 bases). The CDR3 runs 13 residues. Germline V gene data show CDR1 as WNHNN and CDR2 as SYGVQD (reference sequence). V lost 2 bases, J lost 6 bases, and 11 bases lay in between. The CDR3 nucleotides are TGCGCCAGCAGTGAGGCGGCAAGGGGCGAGCAGTACTTC. This gives the protein CASSEAARGEQYF.

The chain is built from TRBV6-1 and TRBJ1-1; no reliable D call. Germline V CDR1 and CDR2: MNHNS, SASEGT. Trimming shortened V by 3 bases and J by 8 bases, and 13 bases separated the two germline ends. CDR3 length: 13 amino acids. CDR3 bases: TGTGCCAGCAGTGACTGGCAGGTGGGGGAAGCTTTCTTT. Its protein product is CASSDWQVGEAFF.

This sequence joins TRBV29-1 and TRBJ1-3; a weak D match, TRBD1 (6 bases). CDR1 is SQVTM, CDR2 ANQGSEA, per germline. The CDR3 consists of 14 residues. Trimming stripped 7 bases from V and 0 bases from J, with 13 bases between. CDR3 nucleotide sequence: TGCAGCGCCGCGGACAGTAACTCTGGAAACACCATATATTTT. Protein: CSAADSNSGNTIYF. The full variable domain, completed using reference TRBV29-1 and TRBJ1-3, is SAVISQKPSRDICQRGTSLTIQCQVDSQVTMMFWYRQQPGQSLTLIATANQGSEATYESGFVIDKFPISRPNLTFSTLTVSNMSPEDSSIYLCSAADSNSGNTIYFGEGSWLTVV.

Regarding this clone: Distinct nucleotide sequences in the sample also encode this CDR3. The rearrangement uses TRBV5-4 and TRBJ2-7; D might be TRBD1 (5 bases). V was trimmed by 4 bases and J by 3 bases, leaving 8 bases between them. The CDR3 covers 12 residues. Germline V gene lookup returns CDR1 SGHNT and CDR2 YYREEE (reference sequence). CDR3 sequence (DNA): TGTGCCAGCAGCGGGCAGGGCTACGAGCAGTACTTC. It specifies CASSGQGYEQYF. Based on the CDR3 plus reference TRBV5-4 and TRBJ2-7, the full variable domain is ETGVTQSPTHLIKTRGQQVTLRCSSQSGHNTVSWYQQALGQGPQFIFQYYREEENGRGNFPPRFSGLQFPNYSSELNVNALELDDSALYLCASSGQGYEQYFGPGTRLTVT.

Only a few counts were recorded for this clone. The V call is TRBV7-2, the J call TRBJ1-2; a possible D gene is TRBD1 (6 bases). Germline assignment: CDR1 SGHTA and CDR2 FQGNSA. V lost 6 bases, J lost 3 bases, and 11 bases lay in between. The CDR3 has 13 residues. CDR3: CASRTTGYYGYTF. The DNA for the CDR3 is TGTGCCAGCAGGACTACAGGGTACTATGGCTACACCTTC.

CDR3 sequence reads: CASSYRDGNEKLFF. The CDR3 nucleotides are TGTGCCAGCAGCTACCGGGACGGTAATGAAAAACTGTTTTTT. The chain combines TRBV7-9 with TRBJ1-4, with D maybe TRBD1 (5 bases). V was shortened by 4 bases and J by 4 bases, with 10 bases between the two germline ends. Germline V lookup: CDR1 SEHNR, CDR2 FQNEAQ (reference sequence). CDR3 length: 14 amino acids.

A note on this clone: Other DNA sequences in the sample encode the same CDR3. The J gene is TRBJ1-6, the V gene TRBV2, with TRBD1 matching 7 bases. Germline loops: CDR1 SNHLY, CDR2 FYNNEI. This CDR3 contains 14 residues. Trimming at V came to 6 bases and at J to 7 bases, leaving 6 bases not matched to a gene. The CDR3 DNA reads TGTGCCAGCAGGGGAACAGGGGCCAATTCACCCCTCCACTTT. This gives the protein CASRGTGANSPLHF.

The genes are TRBV4-3 and TRBJ2-3; 12 bases align to TRBD2. The V and J ends lost 3 bases and 6 bases, in that order; junction bases with no gene match: 4. The germline gives CDR1 LGHNA, CDR2 YSLEER. The CDR3 is 15 amino acids. Here the CDR3 DNA reads TGCGCCAGCAGCCAGACTAGCGGGAGAAGTGATACGCAGTATTTT. Encoded protein: CASSQTSGRSDTQYF.

The chain couples TRBV2 to TRBJ1-5; the D is unclear. CDR1 is SNHLY and CDR2 is FYNNEI in the germline V gene. The length of the CDR3 is 14 residues. Trimming took 1 base from V and 5 from J, leaving 9 bases between them. CDR3 sequence (DNA): TGTGCCAGCAGTGAAGGACTTATCCATCAGCCCCAGCATTTT. Protein product: CASSEGLIHQPQHF.

The V gene is TRBV6-4, the J gene TRBJ1-2; no definite D call. Germline V gene lookup returns CDR1 MRHNA and CDR2 SNTAGT. V was shortened by 8 bases and J by 2 bases, with 21 bases between the two germline ends. The CDR3 extends over 16 amino acids. The CDR3 protein is CASRPGPTPENYGYTF. The CDR3, as DNA: TGTGCCAGCCGCCCGGGCCCCACACCGGAGAACTATGGCTACACCTTC.

The genes are TRBV29-1 and TRBJ2-5; perhaps TRBD1 as D (5 bases). This CDR3 has 13 amino acids. V was pared by 2 bases and J by 2 bases, with 9 bases between. In germline, CDR1 is SQVTM, CDR2 ANQGSEA. The CDR3 region has the DNA TGCAGCGTTGAAAGCGACAGACAAGAGACCCAGTACTTC. This sequence encodes CSVESDRQETQYF. Complete variable domain (other parts from reference TRBV29-1 and TRBJ2-5): SAVISQKPSRDICQRGTSLTIQCQVDSQVTMMFWYRQQPGQSLTLIATANQGSEATYESGFVIDKFPISRPNLTFSTLTVSNMSPEDSSIYLCSVESDRQETQYFGPGTRLLVL.

A single count supports this clone. The gene calls are TRBV6-1 and TRBJ2-5, with 7 nucleotides matching TRBD1. Germline values: CDR1 MNHNS, CDR2 SASEGT. The CDR3 spans 13 residues. The V and J ends lost 6 bases and 5 bases, in that order; junction bases with no gene match: 6. The CDR3 DNA is TGTGCCAGCAGCTTAACAGGGGAGGAGACCCAGTACTTC. Protein sequence: CASSLTGEETQYF.

The chain recombines TRBV19 with TRBJ1-5; the D gene is possibly TRBD1 (5 bases). There are 15 residues in the CDR3. V shed 2 bases and J shed 1 base, with 9 bases lying between them. The germline V gene has CDR1 LNHDA and CDR2 SQIVND (reference sequence). The chain's CDR3 is CASSIWGVSNQPQHF. The CDR3 coding sequence is TGTGCCAGTAGTATATGGGGCGTCAGCAATCAGCCCCAGCATTTT.

Comment on this clone: Within the sample, other DNA sequences also encode this same CDR3. The chain recombines TRBV11-2 with TRBJ2-5; D uncertain. V lost 5 bases, J lost 5 bases, and 6 bases lay in between. The CDR3 spans 11 residues. The germline V gene encodes CDR1 SGHAT and CDR2 FQNNGV. Here the CDR3 reads CASSAQETQYF. The CDR3 DNA is TGTGCCAGCAGCGCACAGGAGACCCAGTACTTC.

The chain links TRBV7-6 to TRBJ2-3; perhaps TRBD2 as D (6 bases). Trimming left V 2 bases short and J 1 base short, with 22 bases between. CDR3 length equals 19 residues. The germline CDR1 and CDR2 sequences are SGHVS and FNYEAQ. Here the CDR3 reads CASSLSLAAPRGGTDTQYF. In DNA, the CDR3 is TGTGCCAGCAGCTTAAGTTTAGCGGCCCCTCGAGGTGGCACAGATACGCAGTATTTT. The full variable domain, completed using reference TRBV7-6 and TRBJ2-3, is GAGVSQSPRYKVTKRGQDVALRCDPISGHVSLYWYRQALGQGPEFLTYFNYEAQQDKSGLPNDRFSAERPEGSISTLTIQRTEQRDSAMYRCASSLSLAAPRGGTDTQYFGPGTRLTVL.

With regard to this clone: Distinct nucleotide sequences in the sample also encode this CDR3. The V call is TRBV5-1, the J call TRBJ1-1; D is uncertain. Per the germline V gene, CDR1 is SGHRS and CDR2 is YFSETQ. V was shortened by 0 bases and J by 6 bases, with 6 bases between the two germline ends. The CDR3 runs to 12 residues. CDR3 loop: CASSLEGSEAFF. CDR3 nucleotides: TGCGCCAGCAGCTTGGAAGGATCTGAAGCTTTCTTT.

This chain uses TRBV7-9 with TRBJ1-6; no clear D. Trimming left V 5 bases short and J 0 bases short, with 5 bases between. The CDR3 is 14 amino acids. Per germline, CDR1 SEHNR and CDR2 FQNEAQ (reference sequence). The CDR3 loop is CASSGSSYNSPLHF. The CDR3 DNA is TGTGCCAGCAGCGGAAGCTCCTATAATTCACCCCTCCACTTT.

The rearrangement uses TRBV14 and TRBJ2-3; perhaps TRBD2 as D (5 bases). CDR1 and CDR2 (germline): SGHDN, FVKESK. Trimming shortened V by 0 bases and J by 1 base, and 8 bases separated the two germline ends. CDR3 length equals 15 residues. The CDR3 region has the DNA TGTGCCAGCAGCCAAGAAAAGAGGGGCACAGATACGCAGTATTTT. Translated, it gives CASSQEKRGTDTQYF.

This clone was counted a single time. The rearrangement links TRBV10-3 to TRBJ2-7, with a possible D match to TRBD1 (6 bases). The CDR3 consists of 12 residues. Germline lookup yields CDR1 ENHRY and CDR2 SYGVKD. V was trimmed by 6 bases and J by 4 bases, leaving 10 bases between them. The CDR3 DNA sequence: TGTGCCATCAGCCTAGGGGGTTACGAGCAGTACTTC. Protein sequence: CAISLGGYEQYF.

The chain employs TRBV11-2 and TRBJ1-1; D gene ambiguous. Germline assignment: CDR1 SGHAT and CDR2 FQNNGV. The CDR3 contains 15 residues. V gave up 0 bases and J gave up 4 bases, with 12 bases separating them. The CDR3 DNA follows: TGTGCCAGCAGCTTAGACGGGATCCACCCCACTGAAGCTTTCTTT. Residues: CASSLDGIHPTEAFF.

V usage is TRBV19 and J usage is TRBJ2-3; D unclear. Germline CDR1 is LNHDA and CDR2 is SQIVND (reference sequence). The CDR3 contains 12 residues. Trimming shortened V by 3 bases and J by 4 bases, and 5 bases separated the two germline ends. The CDR3, as DNA: TGTGCCAGTAGTATGGGCTCAGATACGCAGTATTTT. Its translation is CASSMGSDTQYF.

This chain uses TRBV6-5 with TRBJ2-3; 11 nucleotides agree with TRBD2. Germline assignment: CDR1 MNHEY and CDR2 SVGAGI. This CDR3 contains 16 residues. The J segment lost 6 bases and the V segment lost 3 bases, leaving 8 bases of the junction unmatched. CDR3 DNA: TGTGCCAGCAGTTATCTCCTAGCGGGGGGCCAGGATACGCAGTATTTT. Encoded protein: CASSYLLAGGQDTQYF.